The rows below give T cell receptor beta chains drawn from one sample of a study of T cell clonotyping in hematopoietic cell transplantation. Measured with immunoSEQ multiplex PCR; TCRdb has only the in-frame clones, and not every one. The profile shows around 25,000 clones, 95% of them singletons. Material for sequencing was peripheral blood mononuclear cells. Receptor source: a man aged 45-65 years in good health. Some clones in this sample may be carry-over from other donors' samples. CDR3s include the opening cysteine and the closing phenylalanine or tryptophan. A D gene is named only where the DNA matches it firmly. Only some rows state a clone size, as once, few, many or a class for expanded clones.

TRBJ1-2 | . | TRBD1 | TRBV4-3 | CASSQDQSGQGDGYTF | TGCGCCAGCAGCCAAGATCAATCGGGACAGGGCGATGGCTACACCTTC
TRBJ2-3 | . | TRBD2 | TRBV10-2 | CASSPTSGKTDTQYF | TGCGCCAGCAGTCCAACTAGCGGTAAAACAGATACGCAGTATTTT
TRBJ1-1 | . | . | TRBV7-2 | CASSLVFQNTEAFF | TGTGCCAGCAGCTTAGTTTTCCAGAACACTGAAGCTTTCTTT
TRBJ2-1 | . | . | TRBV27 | CASSPHERDEQFF | TGTGCCAGCAGCCCCCACGAGAGAGATGAGCAGTTCTTC
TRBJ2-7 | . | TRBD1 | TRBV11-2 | CASSNLGTVYEQYF | TGTGCCAGCAGCAACCTCGGGACAGTCTACGAGCAGTACTTC
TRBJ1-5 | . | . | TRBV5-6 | CASSLGRAPQPQHF | TGTGCCAGCAGCTTGGGCAGGGCCCCTCAGCCCCAGCATTTT
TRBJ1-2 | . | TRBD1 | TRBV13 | CASSPWTGRANYGYTF | TGTGCCAGCAGCCCCTGGACAGGTAGAGCTAACTATGGCTACACCTTC
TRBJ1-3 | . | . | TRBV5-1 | CASSLEAALSGNTIYF | TGCGCCAGCAGCTTGGAGGCAGCGCTTTCTGGAAACACCATATATTTT
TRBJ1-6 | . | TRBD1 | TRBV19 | CASSSRTGVPGSPLHF | TGTGCCAGTAGTTCCCGGACAGGAGTCCCGGGTTCACCCCTCCACTTT
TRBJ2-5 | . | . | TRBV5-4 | CASSLKVNGEETQYF | TGTGCCAGCAGCTTGAAGGTCAACGGGGAGGAGACCCAGTACTTC
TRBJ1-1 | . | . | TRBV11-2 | CASSFSSARASTEAFF | TGTGCCAGCAGCTTCTCGTCCGCCCGGGCTAGCACTGAAGCTTTCTTT
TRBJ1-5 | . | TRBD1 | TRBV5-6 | CASSSDRGANQPQHF | TGTGCCAGCAGCTCCGACAGGGGAGCTAATCAGCCCCAGCATTTT
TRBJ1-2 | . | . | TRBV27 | CASKRPGYGYTF | TGTGCCAGTAAGAGGCCAGGGTATGGCTACACCTTC
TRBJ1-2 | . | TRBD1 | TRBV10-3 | CAIRAGDRGIYGYTF | TGTGCCATCAGGGCCGGGGACAGGGGAATCTATGGCTACACCTTC
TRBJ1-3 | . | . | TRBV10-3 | CAISAGNTIYF | TGTGCCATCAGTGCTGGAAACACCATATATTTT
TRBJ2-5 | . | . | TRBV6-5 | CASSQRNGKETQYF | TGTGCCAGCAGTCAGAGAAACGGGAAAGAGACCCAGTACTTC
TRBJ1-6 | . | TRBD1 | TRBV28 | CASRLQGIWDSPLHF | TGTGCCAGCAGATTACAGGGGATTTGGGATTCACCCCTCCACTTT
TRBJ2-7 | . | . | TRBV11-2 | CASSLGRPSSYEQYF | TGTGCCAGCAGCCTAGGACGCCCGAGCTCCTACGAGCAGTACTTC
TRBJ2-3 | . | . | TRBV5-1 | CASSPTGATGADTQYF | TGCGCCAGCAGCCCGACCGGGGCCACCGGGGCAGATACGCAGTATTTT
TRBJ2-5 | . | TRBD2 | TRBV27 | CASSLRGLVPRETQYF | TGTGCCAGCAGTTTACGGGGACTAGTTCCGCGAGAGACCCAGTACTTC
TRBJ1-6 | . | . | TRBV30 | CAWNGLSSYNSPLHF | TGTGCCTGGAACGGGCTGAGCTCCTATAATTCACCCCTCCACTTT
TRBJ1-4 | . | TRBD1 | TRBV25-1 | CASRQGQGREKLFF | TGTGCCAGCAGACAGGGACAGGGACGTGAAAAACTGTTTTTT
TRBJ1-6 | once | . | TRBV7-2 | CASSLEGHNNSPLHF | TGTGCCAGCAGCTTAGAAGGGCATAATAATTCACCCCTCCACTTT
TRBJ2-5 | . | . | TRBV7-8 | CASSPSPSVIQETQYF | TGTGCCAGCAGCCCCTCCCCATCGGTGATCCAAGAGACCCAGTACTTC
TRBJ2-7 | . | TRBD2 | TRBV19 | CASSSAGGGEGEQYF | TGTGCCAGTAGTTCGGCTGGCGGGGGGGAAGGCGAGCAGTACTTC
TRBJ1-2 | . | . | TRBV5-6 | CASSFPNYGYTF | TGTGCCAGCTCTTTCCCTAACTATGGCTACACCTTC
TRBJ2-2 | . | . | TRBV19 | CASSANPGNTGELFF | TGTGCCAGTAGTGCCAATCCAGGGAACACCGGGGAGCTGTTTTTT
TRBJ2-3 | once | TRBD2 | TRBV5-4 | CASSLAGSGGQDTQYF | TGTGCCAGCAGCTTGGCTGGGTCGGGGGGGCAAGATACGCAGTATTTT
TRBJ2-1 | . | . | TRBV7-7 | CASSLAKGLYNEQFF | TGTGCCAGCAGCTTAGCTAAGGGACTTTACAATGAGCAGTTCTTC
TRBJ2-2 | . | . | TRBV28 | CASTNQRGSGELFF | TGTGCCAGCACCAACCAACGTGGGAGCGGGGAGCTGTTTTTT
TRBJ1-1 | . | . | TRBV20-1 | CSVKGTEAFF | TGCAGTGTGAAGGGTACTGAAGCTTTCTTT
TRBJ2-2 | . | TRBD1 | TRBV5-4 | CASSLGPGQGIRTGELFF | TGTGCCAGCAGCTTGGGGCCGGGACAGGGGATACGCACCGGGGAGCTGTTTTTT
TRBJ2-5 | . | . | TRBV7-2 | CASSWGSVKETQYF | TGTGCCAGCAGCTGGGGTTCAGTAAAAGAGACCCAGTACTTC
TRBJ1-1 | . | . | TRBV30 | CAWNNPTGQAFF | TGTGCCTGGAACAATCCGACAGGCCAAGCTTTCTTT
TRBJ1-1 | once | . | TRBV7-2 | CASSSRGWGTEAFF | TGTGCCAGCAGCTCCCGAGGGTGGGGAACTGAAGCTTTCTTT
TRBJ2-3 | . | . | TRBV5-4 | CASSPDSPDTQYF | TGTGCCAGCAGCCCAGACAGTCCAGATACGCAGTATTTT
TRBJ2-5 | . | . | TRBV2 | CASSTSFDRQETQYF | TGTGCCAGCAGTACGTCCTTCGACAGACAAGAGACCCAGTACTTC
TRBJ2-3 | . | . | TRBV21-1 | CASPEHRTSTDTQYF | TGTGCCAGCCCCGAACACAGGACTAGCACAGATACGCAGTATTTT
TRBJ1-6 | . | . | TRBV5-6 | CASRSPQGPNSPLHF | TGTGCCAGCAGGTCCCCCCAGGGACCTAATTCACCCCTCCACTTT
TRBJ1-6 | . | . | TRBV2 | CASSTQSSYNSPLHF | TGTGCCAGCAGTACACAGAGCTCCTATAATTCACCCCTCCACTTT
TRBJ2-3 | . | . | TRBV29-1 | CSVASGTDTQYF | TGCAGCGTTGCTTCAGGCACAGATACGCAGTATTTT
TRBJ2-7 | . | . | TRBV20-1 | CSARMGEQYF | TGCAGTGCTAGGATGGGGGAGCAGTACTTC
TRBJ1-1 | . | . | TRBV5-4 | CASSLVIGNTEAFF | TGTGCCAGCAGCTTGGTAATTGGGAACACTGAAGCTTTCTTT
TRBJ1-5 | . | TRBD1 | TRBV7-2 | CASSSGTASNQPQHF | TGTGCCAGCAGTAGCGGGACAGCGTCCAATCAGCCCCAGCATTTT
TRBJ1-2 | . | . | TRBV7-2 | CASSRRTVEGYTF | TGTGCCAGCAGCAGAAGAACAGTGGAAGGCTACACCTTC
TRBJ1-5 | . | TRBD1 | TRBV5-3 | CIPDRGAQVNQPQHF | TGCATTCCGGACAGGGGAGCTCAGGTGAATCAGCCCCAGCATTTT
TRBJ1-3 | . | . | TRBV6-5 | CASRSDVRSGNTIYF | TGTGCCAGCAGATCGGACGTTCGCTCTGGAAACACCATATATTTT